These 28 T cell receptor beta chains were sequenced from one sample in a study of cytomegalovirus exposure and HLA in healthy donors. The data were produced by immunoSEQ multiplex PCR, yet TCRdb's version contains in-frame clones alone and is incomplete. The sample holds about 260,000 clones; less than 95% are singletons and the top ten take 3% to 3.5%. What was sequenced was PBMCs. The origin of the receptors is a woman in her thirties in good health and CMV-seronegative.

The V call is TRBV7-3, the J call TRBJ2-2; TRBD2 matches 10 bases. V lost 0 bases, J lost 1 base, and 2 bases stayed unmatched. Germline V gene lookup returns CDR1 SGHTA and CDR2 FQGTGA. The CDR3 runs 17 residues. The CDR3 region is CASSLTRTSGNTGELFF. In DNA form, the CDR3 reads TGTGCCAGCAGCTTAACTCGGACTAGCGGGAACACCGGGGAGCTGTTTTTT.

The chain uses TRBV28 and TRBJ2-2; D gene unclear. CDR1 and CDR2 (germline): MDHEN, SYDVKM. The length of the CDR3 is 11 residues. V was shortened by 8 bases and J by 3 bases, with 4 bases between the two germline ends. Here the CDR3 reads CASLDTGELFF. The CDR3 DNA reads TGTGCCAGCTTAGACACCGGGGAGCTGTTTTTT.

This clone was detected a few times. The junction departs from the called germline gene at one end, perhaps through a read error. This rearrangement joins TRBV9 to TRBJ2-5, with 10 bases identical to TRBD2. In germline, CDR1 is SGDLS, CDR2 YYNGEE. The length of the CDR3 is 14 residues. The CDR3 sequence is CASNVAGGMKTQYF. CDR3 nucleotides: TGTGCCAGCAACGTAGCGGGAGGTATGAAGACCCAGTACTTC. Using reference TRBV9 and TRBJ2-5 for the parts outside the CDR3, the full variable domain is DSGVTQTPKHLITATGQRVTLRCSPRSGDLSVYWYQQSLDQGLQFLIQYYNGEERAKGNILERFSAQQFPDLHSELNLSSLELGDSALYFCASNVAGGMKTQYFGPGTRLLVL.

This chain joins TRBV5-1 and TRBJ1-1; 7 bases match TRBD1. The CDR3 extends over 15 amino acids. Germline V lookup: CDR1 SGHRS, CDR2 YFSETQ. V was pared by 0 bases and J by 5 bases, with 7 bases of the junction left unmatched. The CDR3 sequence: CASSLATGVGTEAFF. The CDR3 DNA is TGCGCCAGCAGCTTGGCAACAGGGGTGGGTACTGAAGCTTTCTTT.

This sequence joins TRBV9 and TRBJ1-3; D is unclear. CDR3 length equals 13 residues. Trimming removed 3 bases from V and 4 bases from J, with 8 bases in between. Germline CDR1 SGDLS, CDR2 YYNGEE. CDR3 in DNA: TGTGCCAGCAGCGCTGGGTACGGAAACACCATATATTTT. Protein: CASSAGYGNTIYF.

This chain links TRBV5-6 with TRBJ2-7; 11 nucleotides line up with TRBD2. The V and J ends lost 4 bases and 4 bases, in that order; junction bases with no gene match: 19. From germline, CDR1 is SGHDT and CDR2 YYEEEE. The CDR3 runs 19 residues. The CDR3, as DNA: TGTGCCAGCAGCCTAGTAGGGTCAACTAGCGGGAGAGGGTGGTACGAGCAGTACTTC. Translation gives CASSLVGSTSGRGWYEQYF.

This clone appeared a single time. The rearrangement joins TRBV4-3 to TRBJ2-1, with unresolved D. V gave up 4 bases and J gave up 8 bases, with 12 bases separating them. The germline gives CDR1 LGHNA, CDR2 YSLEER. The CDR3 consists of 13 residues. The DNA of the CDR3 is TGCGCCAGCAGCCTGGACCTGGACGATGAGCAGTTCTTC. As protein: CASSLDLDDEQFF.

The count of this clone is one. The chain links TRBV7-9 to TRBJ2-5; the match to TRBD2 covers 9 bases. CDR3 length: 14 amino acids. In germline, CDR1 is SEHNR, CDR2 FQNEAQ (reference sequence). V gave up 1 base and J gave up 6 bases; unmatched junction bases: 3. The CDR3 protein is CASSLGTSVKTQYF. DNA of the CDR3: TGTGCCAGCAGCTTAGGGACTAGCGTGAAGACCCAGTACTTC.

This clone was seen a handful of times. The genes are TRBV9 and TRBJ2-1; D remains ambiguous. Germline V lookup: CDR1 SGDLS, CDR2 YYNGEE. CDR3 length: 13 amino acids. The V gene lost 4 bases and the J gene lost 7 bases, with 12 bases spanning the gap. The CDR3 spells CASSYWGDNEQFF. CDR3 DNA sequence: TGTGCCAGCAGCTACTGGGGTGATAATGAGCAGTTCTTC. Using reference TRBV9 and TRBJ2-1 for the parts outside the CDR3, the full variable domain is DSGVTQTPKHLITATGQRVTLRCSPRSGDLSVYWYQQSLDQGLQFLIQYYNGEERAKGNILERFSAQQFPDLHSELNLSSLELGDSALYFCASSYWGDNEQFFGPGTRLTVL.

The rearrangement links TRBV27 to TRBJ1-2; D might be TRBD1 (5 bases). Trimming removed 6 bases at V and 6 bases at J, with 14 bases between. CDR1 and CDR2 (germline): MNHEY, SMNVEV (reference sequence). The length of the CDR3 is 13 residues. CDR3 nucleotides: TGTGCCAGCAGGGGGGGGTTCGGCGATGGCTACACCTTC. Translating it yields CASRGGFGDGYTF.

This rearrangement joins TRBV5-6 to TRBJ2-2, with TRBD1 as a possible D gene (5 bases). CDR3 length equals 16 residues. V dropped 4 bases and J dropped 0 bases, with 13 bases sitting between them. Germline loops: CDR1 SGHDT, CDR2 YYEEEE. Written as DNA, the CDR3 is TGTGCCAGCAGCCTTATGACAGACGCGAACACCGGGGAGCTGTTTTTT. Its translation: CASSLMTDANTGELFF.

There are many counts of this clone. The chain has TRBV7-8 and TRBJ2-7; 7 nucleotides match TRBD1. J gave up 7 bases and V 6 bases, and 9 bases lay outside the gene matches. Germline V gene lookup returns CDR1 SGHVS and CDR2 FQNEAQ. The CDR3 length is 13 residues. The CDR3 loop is CASRHRGPGEQYF. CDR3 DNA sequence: TGTGCCAGCAGGCACAGGGGCCCTGGGGAGCAGTACTTC.

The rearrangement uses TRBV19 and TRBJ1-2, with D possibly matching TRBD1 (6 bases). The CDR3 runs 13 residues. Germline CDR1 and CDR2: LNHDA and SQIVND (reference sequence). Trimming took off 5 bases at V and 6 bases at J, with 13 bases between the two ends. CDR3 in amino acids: CASSAGGADGYTF. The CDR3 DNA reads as TGTGCCAGTAGTGCTGGGGGCGCAGATGGCTACACCTTC. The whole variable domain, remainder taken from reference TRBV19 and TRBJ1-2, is DGGITQSPKYLFRKEGQNVTLSCEQNLNHDAMYWYRQDPGQGLRLIYYSQIVNDFQKGDIAEGYSVSREKKESFPLTVTSAQKNPTAFYLCASSAGGADGYTFGSGTRLTVV.

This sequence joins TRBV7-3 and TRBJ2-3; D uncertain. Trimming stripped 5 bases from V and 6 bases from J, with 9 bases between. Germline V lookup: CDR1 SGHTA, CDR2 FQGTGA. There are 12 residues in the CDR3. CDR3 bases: TGTGCCAGCAGCATGTTCGGGGATACGCAGTATTTT. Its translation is CASSMFGDTQYF. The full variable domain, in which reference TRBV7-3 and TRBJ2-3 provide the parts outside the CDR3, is GAGVSQTPSNKVTEKGKYVELRCDPISGHTALYWYRQSLGQGPEFLIYFQGTGAADDSGLPNDRFFAVRPEGSVSTLKIQRTERGDSAVYLCASSMFGDTQYFGPGTRLTVL.

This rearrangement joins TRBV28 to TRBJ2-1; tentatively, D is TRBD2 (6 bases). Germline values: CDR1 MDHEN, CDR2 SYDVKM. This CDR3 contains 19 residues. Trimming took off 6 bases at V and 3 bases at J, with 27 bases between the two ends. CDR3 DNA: TGTGCCAGCAGACTTTGGGGGACGTCGGGAGTTCACTTCTACAATGAGCAGTTCTTC. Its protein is CASRLWGTSGVHFYNEQFF.

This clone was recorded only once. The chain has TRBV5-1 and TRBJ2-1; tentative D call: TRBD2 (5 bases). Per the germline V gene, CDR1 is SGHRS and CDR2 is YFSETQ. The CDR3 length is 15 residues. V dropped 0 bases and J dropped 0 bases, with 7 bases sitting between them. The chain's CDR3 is CASSLAGSSYNEQFF. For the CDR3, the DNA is TGCGCCAGCAGCTTGGCTGGGAGCTCCTACAATGAGCAGTTCTTC.

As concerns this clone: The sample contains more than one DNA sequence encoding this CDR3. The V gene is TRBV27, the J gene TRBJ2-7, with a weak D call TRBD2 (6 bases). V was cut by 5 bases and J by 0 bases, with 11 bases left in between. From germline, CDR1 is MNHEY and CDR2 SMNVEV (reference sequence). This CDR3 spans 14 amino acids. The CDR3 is CASSPGLSSYEQYF. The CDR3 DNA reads TGTGCCAGCAGTCCGGGACTTAGCTCCTACGAGCAGTACTTC.

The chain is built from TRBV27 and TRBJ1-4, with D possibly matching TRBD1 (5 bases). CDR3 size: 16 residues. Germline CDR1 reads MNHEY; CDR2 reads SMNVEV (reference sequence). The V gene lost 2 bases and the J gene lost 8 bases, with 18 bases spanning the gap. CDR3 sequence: CASSLGASGADEKLFF. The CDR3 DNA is TGTGCCAGCAGTTTAGGGGCCTCCGGGGCGGACGAAAAACTGTTTTTT.

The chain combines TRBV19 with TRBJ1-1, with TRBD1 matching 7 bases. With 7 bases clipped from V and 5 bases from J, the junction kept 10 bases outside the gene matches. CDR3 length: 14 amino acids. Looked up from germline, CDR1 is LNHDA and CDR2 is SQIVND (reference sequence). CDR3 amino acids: CASNLRDRVTEAFF. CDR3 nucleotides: TGTGCCAGTAACCTCCGGGACAGAGTTACTGAAGCTTTCTTT. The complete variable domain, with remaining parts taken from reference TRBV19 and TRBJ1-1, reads DGGITQSPKYLFRKEGQNVTLSCEQNLNHDAMYWYRQDPGQGLRLIYYSQIVNDFQKGDIAEGYSVSREKKESFPLTVTSAQKNPTAFYLCASNLRDRVTEAFFGQGTRLTVV.

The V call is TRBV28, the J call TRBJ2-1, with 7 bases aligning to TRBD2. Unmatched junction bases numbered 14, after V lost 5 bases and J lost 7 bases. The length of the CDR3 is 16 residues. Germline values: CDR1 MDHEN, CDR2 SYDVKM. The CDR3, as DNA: TGTGCCAGCAGTAGCCCGTTTGCGGGAGCCAGGAATGAGCAGTTCTTC. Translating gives CASSSPFAGARNEQFF.

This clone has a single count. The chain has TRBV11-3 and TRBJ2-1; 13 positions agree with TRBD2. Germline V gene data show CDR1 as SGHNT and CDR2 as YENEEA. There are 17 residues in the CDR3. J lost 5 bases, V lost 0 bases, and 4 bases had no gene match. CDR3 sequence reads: CASSLDLGLAGDNEQFF. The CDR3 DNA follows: TGTGCCAGCAGCTTAGATCTAGGACTAGCGGGAGACAATGAGCAGTTCTTC.

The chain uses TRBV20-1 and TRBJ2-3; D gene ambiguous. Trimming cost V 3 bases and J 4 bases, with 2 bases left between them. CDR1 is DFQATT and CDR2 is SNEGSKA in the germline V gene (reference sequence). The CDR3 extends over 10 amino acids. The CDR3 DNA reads TGCAGTGCTAGTTCAGATACGCAGTATTTT. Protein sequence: CSASSDTQYF.

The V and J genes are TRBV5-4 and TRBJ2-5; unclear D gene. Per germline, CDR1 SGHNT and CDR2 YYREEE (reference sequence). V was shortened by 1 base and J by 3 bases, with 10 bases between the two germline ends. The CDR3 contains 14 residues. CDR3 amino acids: CASSLSQEEETQYF. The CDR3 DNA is TGTGCCAGCAGCTTGAGCCAGGAAGAAGAGACCCAGTACTTC.

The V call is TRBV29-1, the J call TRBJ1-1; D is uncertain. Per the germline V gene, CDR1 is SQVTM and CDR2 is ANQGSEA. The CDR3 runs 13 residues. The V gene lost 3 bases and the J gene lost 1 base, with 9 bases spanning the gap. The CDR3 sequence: CSVDGQRNTEAFF. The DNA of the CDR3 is TGCAGCGTTGATGGTCAGCGGAACACTGAAGCTTTCTTT.

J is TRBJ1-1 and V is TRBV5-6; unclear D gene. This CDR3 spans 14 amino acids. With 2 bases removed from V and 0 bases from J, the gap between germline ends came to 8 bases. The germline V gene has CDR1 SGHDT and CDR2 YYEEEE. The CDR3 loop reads CASSFVGMNTEAFF. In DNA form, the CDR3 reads TGTGCCAGCAGCTTTGTTGGAATGAACACTGAAGCTTTCTTT.

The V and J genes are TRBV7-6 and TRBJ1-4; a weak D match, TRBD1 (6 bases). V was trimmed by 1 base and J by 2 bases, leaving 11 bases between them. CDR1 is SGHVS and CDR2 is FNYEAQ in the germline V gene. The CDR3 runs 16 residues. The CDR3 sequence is CASSLVQGSTNEKLFF. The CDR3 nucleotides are TGTGCCAGCAGCTTAGTCCAGGGGTCCACTAATGAAAAACTGTTTTTT. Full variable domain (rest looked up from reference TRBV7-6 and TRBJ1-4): GAGVSQSPRYKVTKRGQDVALRCDPISGHVSLYWYRQALGQGPEFLTYFNYEAQQDKSGLPNDRFSAERPEGSISTLTIQRTEQRDSAMYRCASSLVQGSTNEKLFFGSGTQLSVL.

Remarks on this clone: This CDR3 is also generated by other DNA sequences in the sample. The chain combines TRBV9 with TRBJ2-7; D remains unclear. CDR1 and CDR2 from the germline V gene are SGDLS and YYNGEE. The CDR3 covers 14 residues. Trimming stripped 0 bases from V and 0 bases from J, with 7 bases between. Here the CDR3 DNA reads TGTGCCAGCAGCGTAGGGAGCGACTCCTACGAGCAGTACTTC. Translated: CASSVGSDSYEQYF.

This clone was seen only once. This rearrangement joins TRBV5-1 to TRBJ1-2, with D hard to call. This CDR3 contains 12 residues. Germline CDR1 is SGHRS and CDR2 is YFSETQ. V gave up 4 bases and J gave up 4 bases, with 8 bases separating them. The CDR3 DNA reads TGCGCCAGCAGCCTGGACCGCTATGGCTACACCTTC. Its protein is CASSLDRYGYTF.